This is a list of T cell receptor beta chains from one sample in a study of blood T cells in healthy people across ages. One entry per CDR3 protein results from TCRdb running MiXCR on the 5' RACE reads. The sample consists of roughly 800,000 distinct CDR3 sequences, 25% of them appearing once. The same specimen was also included in a second study, on T cells of mothers and their children.

What was sequenced was blood. All receptors come from a boy aged 5-17 years in good health. CDR3s include the opening cysteine and the closing phenylalanine or tryptophan. D genes are given only for firm matches. Rows may omit the clone size; those that give it use once, few, many or a size class.

>14|.|TRBJ2-2|TRBV9|.
TGTGCCAGCAGCGTAACAGGTGGCACCGGGGAGCTGTTTTTT
CASSVTGGTGELFF
>13|.|TRBJ1-2|TRBV24-1|few
TGTGCCACCAGTGCCCTGGGGGACTATGGCTACACCTTC
CATSALGDYGYTF
>13|.|TRBJ1-6|TRBV20-1|.
TGCAGTGCTAGAAGGGCAGATAATTCACCCATCCACTTT
CSARRADNSPIHF
>15|TRBD2|TRBJ2-5|TRBV9|.
TGTGCCAGCAGCGTAGAAGCGGGGGCGATGGAGACCCAGTACTTC
CASSVEAGAMETQYF
>13|.|TRBJ1-1|TRBV7-2|.
TGTGCCAGCAGCTTAGGTTGGGTACCTGAAGCTTTCTTT
CASSLGWVPEAFF
>16|TRBD1|TRBJ2-5|TRBV5-1|few
TGCGCCAGCAGCTCCACCGGACAGGGGGCTAGGGAGACCCAGTACTTC
CASSSTGQGARETQYF
>12|.|TRBJ2-1|TRBV27|.
TGTGCCAGCAGTCCAACGGTGGGGGAGCAGTTCTTC
CASSPTVGEQFF
>14|.|TRBJ1-5|TRBV4-2|.
TGTGCCAGCAGCCAACGGTCGCCGGGTCAGCCCCAGCATTTT
CASSQRSPGQPQHF
>13|.|TRBJ1-5|TRBV27|few
TGTGCCAGCAGTTTATCGGGCAATCAGCCCCAGCATTTT
CASSLSGNQPQHF
>18|TRBD1|TRBJ2-6|TRBV5-1|.
TGCGCCAGCAGTCGGGGGGACAGGGAGAGCTCTGGGGCCAACGTCCTGACTTTC
CASSRGDRESSGANVLTF
>12|.|TRBJ1-4|TRBV25-1|.
TGTGCCAGCAGTGGAGGGTTTGAAAAACTGTTTTTT
CASSGGFEKLFF
>14|TRBD1|TRBJ2-1|TRBV9|.
TGTGCCAGCAGCCGGGGACAGGGTGTCCATGAGCAGTTCTTC
CASSRGQGVHEQFF
>14|.|TRBJ2-2|TRBV20-1|few
TGCAGTGCTAGGTTCCAGGCGAACACCGGGGAGCTGTTTTTT
CSARFQANTGELFF
>13|.|TRBJ2-2|TRBV29-1|few
TGCAGCGTTCACAGGGTAAACACCGGGGAGCTGTTTTTT
CSVHRVNTGELFF
>17|TRBD1|TRBJ2-5|TRBV5-1|.
TGCGCCAGCAGCTCGCACAGGTCAATGGACAGGGAAGAGACCCAGTACTTC
CASSSHRSMDREETQYF
>15|.|TRBJ1-3|TRBV12-3/TRBV12-4|.
TGTGCCAGCAGGCACGCGGGCGGTTTCGGAAACACCATATATTTT
CASRHAGGFGNTIYF
>15|.|TRBJ2-3|TRBV10-3|.
TGTGCCATCAGTGAGGGGACCCCAGTCGGGGATACGCAGTATTTT
CAISEGTPVGDTQYF
>15|TRBD2|TRBJ2-5|TRBV20-1|.
TGCAGTGCTCCCTGGTCGAGCGGGACGGGGGAGACCCAGTACTTC
CSAPWSSGTGETQYF
>16|TRBD2|TRBJ2-4|TRBV10-3|many
TGTGCCATCAGTGAGTCGAGGCTAGCGGGAGGGAACATTCAGTACTTC
CAISESRLAGGNIQYF
>14|.|TRBJ1-4|TRBV4-3|.
TGCGCCAGCAGCCAAGTGATGCAGGACGAAAAACTGTTTTTT
CASSQVMQDEKLFF
>17|.|TRBJ1-1|TRBV4-3|few
TGCGCCAGCAGCCAAGAGAAAATTGGGGGGTTTTGGACTGAAGCTTTCTTT
CASSQEKIGGFWTEAFF
>18|TRBD2|TRBJ2-5|TRBV14|.
TGTGCCAGCAGCCAAGATCTCTCGCTAGCGGGAGTGTACGAGACCCAGTACTTC
CASSQDLSLAGVYETQYF
>14|.|TRBJ2-7|TRBV9|.
TGTGCCAGCAGCGAGGGTCCCCCTGAACACGAGCAGTACTTC
CASSEGPPEHEQYF
>15|.|TRBJ2-1|TRBV4-3|.
TGCGCCAGCAGCCAAGACCTAGCGACCCACAATGAGCAGTTCTTC
CASSQDLATHNEQFF
>14|.|TRBJ1-1|TRBV12-3/TRBV12-4|few
TGTGCCAGCAGGAACCCGGGGGTGAACACTGAAGCTTTCTTT
CASRNPGVNTEAFF
>15|TRBD2|TRBJ2-1|TRBV7-2|few
TGTGCCAGCAGCTATGGACTAGCATCCTACAATGAGCAGTTCTTC
CASSYGLASYNEQFF
>13|.|TRBJ1-1|TRBV12-3/TRBV12-4|.
TGTGCCAGCAGCCGTGATGAGGGCACTGAAGCTTTCTTT
CASSRDEGTEAFF
>16|.|TRBJ2-4|TRBV7-9|.
TGTGCCAGCAGCTCCGGGACGAACCTAGCCAAAAACATTCAGTACTTC
CASSSGTNLAKNIQYF
>17|.|TRBJ1-3|TRBV4-3|few
TGCGCCAGCAGCCAGAATACAGGATCCCTTACTGGAAACACCATATATTTT
CASSQNTGSLTGNTIYF
>16|TRBD1|TRBJ2-5|TRBV27|.
TGTGCCAGCACCCCTAATAGACAGGGTCTACAAGAGACCCAGTACTTC
CASTPNRQGLQETQYF
>15|TRBD1|TRBJ1-2|TRBV11-2|.
TGTGCCAGCAGCGCAATCGCCGGGACAGGGAATGGCTACACCTTC
CASSAIAGTGNGYTF